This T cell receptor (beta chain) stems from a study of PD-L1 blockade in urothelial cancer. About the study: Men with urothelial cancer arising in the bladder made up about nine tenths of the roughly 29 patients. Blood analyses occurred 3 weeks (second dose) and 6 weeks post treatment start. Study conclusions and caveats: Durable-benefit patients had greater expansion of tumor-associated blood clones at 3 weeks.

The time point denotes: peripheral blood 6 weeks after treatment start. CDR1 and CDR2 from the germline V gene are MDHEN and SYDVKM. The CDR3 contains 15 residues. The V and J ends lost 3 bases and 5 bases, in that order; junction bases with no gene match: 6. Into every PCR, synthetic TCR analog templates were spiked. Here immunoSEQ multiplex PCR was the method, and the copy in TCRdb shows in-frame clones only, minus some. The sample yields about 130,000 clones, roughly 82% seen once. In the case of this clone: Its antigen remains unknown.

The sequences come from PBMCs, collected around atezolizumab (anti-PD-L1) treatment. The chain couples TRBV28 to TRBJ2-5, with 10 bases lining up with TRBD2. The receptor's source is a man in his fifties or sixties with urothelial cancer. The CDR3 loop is CASSFVSGRGETQYF. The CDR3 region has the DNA TGTGCCAGCAGTTTCGTCAGCGGGAGGGGGGAGACCCAGTACTTC.